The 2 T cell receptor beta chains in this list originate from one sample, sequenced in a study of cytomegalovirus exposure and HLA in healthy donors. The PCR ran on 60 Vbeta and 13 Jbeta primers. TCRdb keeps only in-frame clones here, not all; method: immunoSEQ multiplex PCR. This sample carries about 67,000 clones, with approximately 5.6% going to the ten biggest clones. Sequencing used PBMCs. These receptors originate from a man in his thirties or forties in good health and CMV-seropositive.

The CDR3 loop reads CASSLGASGARDTQYF. The CDR3 nucleotides read TGTGCCAGCAGCTTAGGGGCTAGCGGGGCCCGAGATACGCAGTATTTT. The chain combines TRBV13 with TRBJ2-3, with 9 bases identical to TRBD2. V trimming: 0 bases; J trimming: 5 bases; junction bases outside the gene matches: 6. The CDR3 is 16 residues long. Germline lookup yields CDR1 PRHDT and CDR2 FYEKMQ (reference sequence).

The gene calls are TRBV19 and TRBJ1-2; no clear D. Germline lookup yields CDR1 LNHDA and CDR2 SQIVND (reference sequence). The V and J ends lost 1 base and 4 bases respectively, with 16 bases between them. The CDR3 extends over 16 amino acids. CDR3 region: CASSIAGTPTLYGYTF. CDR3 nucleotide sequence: TGTGCCAGTAGTATAGCCGGCACACCGACTCTCTATGGCTACACCTTC.